The 27 T cell receptor beta chains below come from one sample, sequenced in a study of CD4 T cells in relation to SARS-CoV-2 and coronaviruses. Before the COVID-19 pandemic, during about 2010-2018, CD4+ T cells were taken from unexposed donors. Isolation of CD4+ T cells took place after roughly nine days in culture. Their cognate antigens are unknown. Sequenced by immunoSEQ multiplex PCR; TCRdb stores in-frame clones only, minus some. The sample has about 17,000 clones, 79% seen once. Input material: CD4+ T cells from PBMCs, cultured in vitro. All receptors come from a human donor in good health.

V is TRBV4-1 and J is TRBJ2-1, with D maybe TRBD1 (5 bases). Germline V gives CDR1 MGHRA, CDR2 YSYEKL. The CDR3 contains 16 residues. V shed 1 base and J shed 4 bases, with 14 bases lying between them. The CDR3, as DNA: TGCGCCAGCAGCCAAGGGGGCCCTACCTTTTACAATGAGCAGTTCTTC. It yields the protein CASSQGGPTFYNEQFF.

On this clone: No DNA is shown, since the ends of the CDR3 on it are uncertain; the CDR3 is the one TCRdb lists. The chain carries TRBV19 and TRBJ2-2. CDR1 LNHDA and CDR2 SQIVND come from the germline V gene (reference sequence). The CDR3 totals 13 residues, both ends included. The CDR3 is CASTTVDAGELFF.

This chain links TRBV3-1 (or the pseudogene TRBV3-2) with TRBJ1-5, with a weak D call TRBD1 (5 bases). Trimming removed 0 bases at V and 7 bases at J, with 7 bases between. Germline lookup yields CDR1 LGHDT and CDR2 YNNKEL (reference sequence). CDR3 length equals 13 residues. CDR3 protein: CASSQDRGQPQHF. The CDR3 DNA is TGTGCCAGCAGCCAAGATCGGGGCCAGCCCCAGCATTTT.

This clone appeared a single time. This chain joins TRBV5-1 and TRBJ1-1; D is uncertain. CDR1 and CDR2 from the germline V gene are SGHRS and YFSETQ. This CDR3 comprises 16 residues. The V end lost 0 bases, the J end lost 4 bases, and 16 bases lay between the germline ends. CDR3 DNA: TGCGCCAGCAGCTTGGTAGGCAGCCTGACAATCACTGAAGCTTTCTTT. Translated, it gives CASSLVGSLTITEAFF.

The chain uses TRBV5-1 and TRBJ1-6; D not resolved. The V gene's germline CDR1 is SGHRS and CDR2 YFSETQ. V was shortened by 4 bases and J by 8 bases, with 13 bases between the two germline ends. This CDR3 contains 14 residues. Here the CDR3 DNA reads TGCGCCAGCAGCCGGAAGGTAACTGATTCACCCCTCCACTTT. Translation: CASSRKVTDSPLHF. Full variable domain (outside the CDR3, taken from reference TRBV5-1 and TRBJ1-6): KAGVTQTPRYLIKTRGQQVTLSCSPISGHRSVSWYQQTPGQGLQFLFEYFSETQRNKGNFPGRFSGRQFSNSRSEMNVSTLELGDSALYLCASSRKVTDSPLHFGNGTRLTVT.

This clone was counted a few times. The chain couples TRBV7-9 to TRBJ1-4; possible D gene TRBD1, 6 bases. The germline V gene has CDR1 SEHNR and CDR2 FQNEAQ (reference sequence). Trimming removed 0 bases at V and 0 bases at J, with 14 bases between. The CDR3 sequence is 18 residues long. The CDR3 DNA follows: TGTGCCAGCAGCTTAGCGGAACAGGGTCTAGCAACTAATGAAAAACTGTTTTTT. This codes for CASSLAEQGLATNEKLFF.

The rearrangement uses TRBV7-2 and TRBJ2-7, with D possibly being TRBD1 (6 bases). Germline V gene data show CDR1 as SGHTA and CDR2 as FQGNSA. The CDR3 is made up of 14 amino acids. Trimming cost V 0 bases and J 5 bases, with 11 bases left between them. The CDR3 DNA sequence: TGTGCCAGCAGCTTAGCTGGACAGAGTAACGAGCAGTACTTC. Protein: CASSLAGQSNEQYF.

This sequence joins TRBV7-2 and TRBJ2-5, with 10 bases aligning to TRBD2. There are 16 residues in the CDR3. CDR1 and CDR2 (germline): SGHTA, FQGNSA. V lost 1 base and J lost 5; bases outside the gene matches: 7. The CDR3 protein is CASSLEAAGGLETQYF. The DNA for the CDR3 is TGTGCCAGCAGCTTAGAAGCAGCGGGGGGGCTTGAGACCCAGTACTTC.

This clone was detected a few times. The J gene is TRBJ2-1, the V gene TRBV7-9; D unresolved. V was cut by 7 bases and J by 9 bases, with 16 bases left in between. The CDR3 has 13 residues. CDR1 and CDR2 (germline): SEHNR, FQNEAQ (reference sequence). The CDR3 protein is CASNRYSESEQFF. DNA for the CDR3: TGTGCCAGCAACCGATACAGCGAGAGTGAGCAGTTCTTC.

The V and J genes are TRBV6-2 or TRBV6-3 and TRBJ2-5; possibly TRBD2 for D (6 bases). CDR1 is MNHEY, CDR2 SVGEGT, per germline. The germline V and J ends were trimmed by 5 bases and 1 base, with 11 bases remaining between them. The CDR3 contains 14 residues. CDR3 nucleotide sequence: TGTGCCAGCAGTCGCGGGACGGGCCAAGAGACCCAGTACTTC. Translating gives CASSRGTGQETQYF.

The chain combines TRBV5-1 with TRBJ2-1, with 11 positions matching TRBD2. The CDR3 contains 17 residues. V lost 6 bases to trimming and J lost 8 bases; unmatched junction nucleotides: 16. Germline V CDR1 and CDR2: SGHRS, YFSETQ. The CDR3 loop reads CASTPTGSGRGFDEQFF. The CDR3 DNA follows: TGCGCCAGCACTCCCACAGGTAGCGGGAGGGGTTTCGATGAGCAGTTCTTC. Complete variable domain (other parts from reference TRBV5-1 and TRBJ2-1): KAGVTQTPRYLIKTRGQQVTLSCSPISGHRSVSWYQQTPGQGLQFLFEYFSETQRNKGNFPGRFSGRQFSNSRSEMNVSTLELGDSALYLCASTPTGSGRGFDEQFFGPGTRLTVL.

The V and J genes are TRBV5-6 and TRBJ2-2; D uncertain. With 3 bases removed from V and 0 bases from J, the gap between germline ends came to 3 bases. Germline CDR1 SGHDT, CDR2 YYEEEE. The CDR3 consists of 13 residues. This CDR3 is CASSSTNTGELFF. In DNA, the CDR3 is TGTGCCAGCAGCTCCACGAACACCGGGGAGCTGTTTTTT.

V and J are TRBV9 and TRBJ1-1; D ambiguous. Deletions cut 0 bases from V and 1 base from J, with 10 bases between. Germline lookup yields CDR1 SGDLS and CDR2 YYNGEE. CDR3 length: 15 residues. This CDR3 reads CASSVDPGRNTEAFF. CDR3 in DNA: TGTGCCAGCAGCGTAGACCCAGGCAGGAACACTGAAGCTTTCTTT.

This chain joins TRBV2 and TRBJ1-3; D gene uncertain. Germline V CDR1 and CDR2: SNHLY, FYNNEI. Trimming removed 5 bases from V and 0 bases from J, with 2 bases in between. The CDR3 length is 12 residues. Written as DNA, the CDR3 is TGTGCCAGCAGTACCTCTGGAAACACCATATATTTT. Translating gives CASSTSGNTIYF.

V gene TRBV2 combines with J gene TRBJ2-3; 9 bases map to TRBD1. In germline, CDR1 is SNHLY, CDR2 FYNNEI. This CDR3 has 16 amino acids. V was pared by 10 bases and J by 5 bases, with 16 bases of the junction left unmatched. The CDR3 sequence: CATPGGYRGREDTQYF. CDR3 bases: TGTGCCACCCCAGGAGGTTACAGGGGGCGCGAAGATACGCAGTATTTT.

The chain has TRBV5-1 and TRBJ2-5; D is ambiguous. V was trimmed by 0 bases and J by 2 bases, leaving 14 bases between them. This CDR3 has 16 amino acids. Germline V lookup: CDR1 SGHRS, CDR2 YFSETQ. CDR3 in amino acids: CASSLGGFGEQETQYF. The CDR3 region has the DNA TGCGCCAGCAGCTTGGGCGGATTCGGCGAACAAGAGACCCAGTACTTC.

The chain uses TRBV7-8 and TRBJ1-1; TRBD1 is a possible D gene (5 bases). The CDR3 runs 13 residues. The germline V gene has CDR1 SGHVS and CDR2 FQNEAQ. V dropped 5 bases and J dropped 6 bases, with 13 bases sitting between them. In DNA form, the CDR3 reads TGTGCCAGCAGCCAGCAGGGTAGAGCTGAAGCTTTCTTT. Translation gives CASSQQGRAEAFF. The variable domain in full, completed from reference TRBV7-8 and TRBJ1-1, reads GAGVSQSPRYKVAKRGQDVALRCDPISGHVSLFWYQQALGQGPEFLTYFQNEAQLDKSGLPSDRFFAERPEGSVSTLKIQRTQQEDSAVYLCASSQQGRAEAFFGQGTRLTVV.

This clone was observed a few times. The chain is built from TRBV4-2 and TRBJ2-5; possible D gene TRBD1, 5 bases. Germline V CDR1 and CDR2: LGHNA, YNFKEQ. The CDR3 sequence is 16 residues long. The V and J ends lost 0 bases and 7 bases respectively, with 18 bases between them. The CDR3 bases are TGTGCCAGCAGCCAAGATTATCGGGCCCCAAGGGGGACCCAGTACTTC. Translated: CASSQDYRAPRGTQYF.

This clone was detected only a few times. The chain couples TRBV4-2 to TRBJ1-2; D is perhaps TRBD1 (5 bases). Germline-derived CDR1 and CDR2 are LGHNA and YNFKEQ. The CDR3 spans 15 residues. V was clipped by 4 bases and J by 7 bases, with 19 bases between them. CDR3 sequence reads: CASSLLRQPPSGYTF. CDR3 DNA: TGTGCCAGCAGCCTCCTCCGACAGCCTCCAAGTGGCTACACCTTC.

The chain joins TRBV2 to TRBJ1-2, with no clear D. Germline V lookup: CDR1 SNHLY, CDR2 FYNNEI. The V gene lost 4 bases and the J gene lost 8 bases, with 5 bases spanning the gap. This CDR3 spans 10 amino acids. In DNA form, the CDR3 reads TGTGCCAGCAGTGTGGAAGGCTACACCTTC. Translated: CASSVEGYTF.

The rearrangement joins TRBV27 to TRBJ2-3; D is possibly TRBD1 or TRBD2 (6 bases each). V was pared by 4 bases and J by 9 bases, with 17 bases between. The CDR3 consists of 14 residues. CDR1 and CDR2 from the germline V gene are MNHEY and SMNVEV (reference sequence). The CDR3 loop is CASSYIDRGATQYF. The CDR3 DNA is TGTGCCAGCAGTTACATCGATAGGGGGGCGACGCAGTATTTT.

V and J are TRBV4-3 and TRBJ1-1; possibly TRBD1 for D (6 bases). The CDR3 spans 16 residues. Germline V gene sequence: CDR1 LGHNA, CDR2 YSLEER. Trimming shortened V by 0 bases and J by 9 bases, and 20 bases separated the two germline ends. This CDR3 is CASSQEPTGQREKAFF. CDR3 sequence (DNA): TGCGCCAGCAGCCAAGAACCCACAGGGCAGAGGGAGAAAGCTTTCTTT.

The genes are TRBV4-1 and TRBJ2-5, with 8 bases that match TRBD2. V lost 4 bases to trimming and J lost 5 bases; unmatched junction nucleotides: 12. This CDR3 has 16 residues. Germline-derived CDR1 and CDR2 are MGHRA and YSYEKL. The CDR3, as DNA: TGCGCCAGCAGCCCGGGGGCGGGGGGCGGATGGGAGACCCAGTACTTC. It translates to CASSPGAGGGWETQYF.

The V call is TRBV19, the J call TRBJ1-5; D is possibly TRBD1 (5 bases). Germline V gene lookup returns CDR1 LNHDA and CDR2 SQIVND (reference sequence). V was cut by 5 bases and J by 15 bases, with 17 bases left in between. The CDR3 loop spans 12 amino acids. This CDR3 reads CASSDPGAAGHF. The CDR3 nucleotides read TGTGCCAGTAGTGATCCCGGGGCCGCGGGGCATTTT.

The chain carries TRBV12-3 or TRBV12-4 and TRBJ2-2; D is uncertain. The CDR3 is 11 residues long. Trimming removed 4 bases at V and 7 bases at J, with 4 bases between. CDR3 sequence reads: CASSSLGELFF. CDR3 nucleotide sequence: TGTGCCAGCAGTTCCCTCGGGGAGCTGTTTTTT.

The chain joins TRBV6-1 to TRBJ2-3; D uncertain. Germline lookup yields CDR1 MNHNS and CDR2 SASEGT. Trimming removed 4 bases at V and 0 bases at J, with 14 bases between. The CDR3 is 16 residues long. CDR3 nucleotides: TGTGCCAGCAGTGCCTTACGGCATCTTAGCACAGATACGCAGTATTTT. It translates to CASSALRHLSTDTQYF.

This clone was seen once. The CDR3 DNA is TGTGCCAGCAGCGTAGAAGGTCGGGCGACCACAGATACGCAGTATTTT. This gives the protein CASSVEGRATTDTQYF. The chain recombines TRBV9 with TRBJ2-3; no clear D gene. This CDR3 has 16 residues. V shed 0 bases and J shed 2 bases, with 13 bases lying between them. Germline loops: CDR1 SGDLS, CDR2 YYNGEE. The variable domain in full, completed from reference TRBV9 and TRBJ2-3, reads DSGVTQTPKHLITATGQRVTLRCSPRSGDLSVYWYQQSLDQGLQFLIQYYNGEERAKGNILERFSAQQFPDLHSELNLSSLELGDSALYFCASSVEGRATTDTQYFGPGTRLTVL.